This entry is about one TCR beta chain. The sample originates from a study of T cell responses to AZD1222 COVID-19 vaccine. Looked up from germline, CDR1 is MNHNY and CDR2 is SVGAGI (reference sequence). The ends were cut back, 6 bases at V and 3 bases at J, with 14 bases in the middle. The CDR3 loop spans 14 amino acids. Profiling relied on immunoSEQ multiplex PCR, and the TCRdb table lists in-frame clones only, not all of them. The profile covers some 45,000 clones, with about 90% appearing a single time and 30% to 45% taken by the ten largest. The receptor's source is an adult who received the AZD1222 COVID-19 vaccine. V usage is TRBV6-6 and J usage is TRBJ1-1, with D possibly being TRBD1 (5 bases). Source: peripheral blood, taken 28 days after the second AZD1222 dose. The CDR3 DNA follows: TGTGCCAGCAGGGGGACGGGCCCCGACACTGAAGCTTTCTTT. It specifies CASRGTGPDTEAFF.